The 17 T cell receptor beta chains given below trace back to one sample, sequenced in a study of coeliac disease (dated by TCRdb to 2021 to 2024). Libraries were prepared through the immunoSEQ multiplex PCR assay. Drawn from immuneACCESS, this table holds only the in-frame rearrangements with V and J called that TCRdb kept. Clones are partly lost; checked studies trace under half to an unresolved V gene and leave the rest unexplained. This sample gives over 7,000 clones in total; around three fifths of them show up just once. Around 9.5% of the sample is in the top ten clones. What was sequenced was intraepithelial lymphocytes from the gut. Sample cell subset or site, as interpreted from the label and publication: intraepithelial cell (IEC) fraction of small intestinal biopsy. All receptors derive from a woman aged 55-70 years with celiac disease.

The chain has TRBV15 and TRBJ1-5; maybe TRBD1 (6 bases). Per germline, CDR1 LNHNV and CDR2 YYDKDF (reference sequence). This CDR3 region has 15 residues. Trimming removed 0 bases at V and 6 bases at J, with 12 bases between. The CDR3 here is CATSRDLGAGQPQHF. CDR3 bases: TGTGCCACCAGCAGAGATCTGGGGGCTGGTCAGCCCCAGCATTTT.

This clone was seen more than once but under ten times. The chain recombines TRBV30 with TRBJ2-1; the D is unclear. CDR3 size: 15 residues. V lost 0 bases and J lost 7, with 16 bases in between. From germline, CDR1 is GTSNPN and CDR2 SVGIG (reference sequence). CDR3 residues: CAWSVRESIGNEQFF. CDR3 nucleotide sequence: TGTGCCTGGAGTGTACGAGAGAGTATCGGGAATGAGCAGTTCTTC.

V usage is TRBV5-1 and J usage is TRBJ2-5, with unresolved D. TRBJ2-7 matches the DNA end more closely, so the J call is doubtful. The CDR3 contains 14 residues. Looked up from germline, CDR1 is SGHRS and CDR2 is YFSETQ. This CDR3 reads CASSLDSMTYEQYF. CDR3 coding DNA: TGCGCCAGCAGCTTGGACAGTATGACCTACGAGCAGTACTTC.

The chain joins TRBV5-8 to TRBJ2-3, with D perhaps TRBD1 (6 bases). Germline assignment: CDR1 SGHTS and CDR2 YDEGEE. With 1 base removed from V and 6 bases from J, the gap between germline ends came to 12 bases. The CDR3 contains 14 residues. The CDR3 coding sequence is TGTGCCAGCAGCTTGCCGACAGGAGTGGATACGCAGTATTTT. Amino acid sequence: CASSLPTGVDTQYF.

The V call is TRBV19, the J call TRBJ2-3; 7 bases align to TRBD1. The V gene end was trimmed by 6 bases and the J gene end by 4 bases; junction bases not matched to a gene: 4. Looked up from germline, CDR1 is LNHDA and CDR2 is SQIVND (reference sequence). The length of the CDR3 is 13 residues. The DNA of the CDR3 is TGTGCCAGTAGGGGGACAGCCCCAGATACGCAGTATTTT. Translation gives CASRGTAPDTQYF.

This clone turned up a few times. The V call is TRBV6-5, the J call TRBJ2-7; TRBD2 agrees at 11 bases. Per germline, CDR1 MNHEY and CDR2 SVGAGI. V shed 6 bases and J 0 bases; nucleotides not matched to a gene: 4. CDR3 length equals 15 residues. This CDR3 is CASRLAGVGSYEQYF. Here the CDR3 DNA reads TGTGCCAGCAGACTAGCGGGAGTGGGCTCCTACGAGCAGTACTTC.

V is TRBV15 and J is TRBJ1-2; 7 nucleotides align to TRBD1. Germline lookup yields CDR1 LNHNV and CDR2 YYDKDF (reference sequence). This CDR3 is 14 amino acids long. V was clipped by 2 bases and J by 4 bases; unmatched bases: 4. The CDR3 loop is CATSRRTGAYGYTF. CDR3 coding DNA: TGTGCCACCAGCAGACGCACAGGGGCCTATGGCTACACCTTC.

The genes are TRBV7-3 and TRBJ1-1; 8 bases are shared with TRBD1. With V trimmed by 6 bases and J by 6 bases, 9 bases remained unmatched. The CDR3 contains 14 residues. Germline V gives CDR1 SGHTA, CDR2 FQGTGA. CDR3 protein: CASRSDRGSAEAFF. Here the CDR3 DNA reads TGTGCCAGCAGGTCTGACAGGGGCTCGGCTGAAGCTTTCTTT. Combining the CDR3 with reference TRBV7-3 and TRBJ1-1 gives the whole variable domain GAGVSQTPSNKVTEKGKYVELRCDPISGHTALYWYRQSLGQGPEFLIYFQGTGAADDSGLPNDRFFAVRPEGSVSTLKIQRTERGDSAVYLCASRSDRGSAEAFFGQGTRLTVV.

This chain joins TRBV27 and TRBJ2-6; TRBD1 agrees at 7 bases. The CDR3 is 16 residues long. CDR1 and CDR2 from the germline V gene are MNHEY and SMNVEV (reference sequence). The ends lost 5 bases at V and 4 bases at J; junction bases unmatched: 8. Written as DNA, the CDR3 is TGTGCCAGCAGTCCAAGACAGGGAACAGGGGCCAACGTCCTGACTTTC. Translation gives CASSPRQGTGANVLTF.

This clone rates as medium-sized (0.01 to 0.1%). The chain is built from TRBV6-5 and TRBJ2-1, with D tentatively TRBD2 (5 bases). V gave up 6 bases and J gave up 8 bases, with 14 bases separating them. Germline loops: CDR1 MNHEY, CDR2 SVGAGI. The CDR3 spans 13 residues. CDR3 DNA sequence: TGTGCCAGCAGCATCGGTGGGAGCCATGAGCAGTTCTTC. Amino acids: CASSIGGSHEQFF.

The CDR3 region has the DNA TGTGCCAGCAGTCAGGACAGGGTCACCGGGGAGCTGTTTTTT. Residues: CASSQDRVTGELFF. The chain employs TRBV6-5 and TRBJ2-2; 8 bases map to TRBD1. The J segment lost 4 bases and the V segment lost 5 bases, leaving 3 bases of the junction unmatched. Germline V gene sequence: CDR1 MNHEY, CDR2 SVGAGI. CDR3 length: 14 residues.

This clone is medium-sized within its sample. The V call is TRBV2, the J call TRBJ2-5, with unresolved D. The CDR3 sequence is 11 residues long. Trimming took 5 bases from V and 3 from J, leaving 4 bases between them. Per germline, CDR1 SNHLY and CDR2 FYNNEI. The CDR3 DNA follows: TGTGCCAGCAGTTCAGAAGAGACCCAGTACTTC. It translates to CASSSEETQYF.

The chain combines TRBV6-5 with TRBJ1-2; 7 bases match TRBD1. CDR3 length: 14 residues. J lost 7 bases, V lost 4 bases, and 9 bases had no gene match. The germline gives CDR1 MNHEY, CDR2 SVGAGI. In DNA form, the CDR3 reads TGTGCCAGCAGTTTCGACAGGGCTGTTGGTGGCTACACCTTC. This gives the protein CASSFDRAVGGYTF.

This clone came up a few times. The V gene is TRBV7-8, the J gene TRBJ2-7; D not resolved. CDR1 is SGHVS and CDR2 is FQNEAQ in the germline V gene. V dropped 5 bases and J dropped 4 bases, with 21 bases sitting between them. This CDR3 comprises 16 residues. DNA for the CDR3: TGTGCCAGCAGCCCCCCCGCCAGGCTCGATCGTTACGAGCAGTACTTC. Encoded protein: CASSPPARLDRYEQYF.

The chain uses TRBV4-1 and TRBJ2-1; tentative D call: TRBD1 (5 bases). The V gene lost 2 bases and the J gene lost 6 bases, with 8 bases spanning the gap. The CDR3 totals 13 residues. From germline, CDR1 is MGHRA and CDR2 YSYEKL. CDR3 residues: CASSQRGINEQFF. The CDR3 coding sequence is TGCGCCAGCAGCCAAAGGGGCATCAATGAGCAGTTCTTC.

CDR3 in DNA: TGTGCCAGCTCACCACCAGTATCCTACGAGCAGTACTTC. Translating it yields CASSPPVSYEQYF. V gene TRBV18 combines with J gene TRBJ2-5; D not resolved. TRBJ2-7 explains the end of the DNA better; the J call may be wrong. Germline CDR1 and CDR2: KGHSH and LQKENI. There are 13 residues in the CDR3.

The chain links TRBV5-4 to TRBJ2-7; D ambiguous. This CDR3 has 14 amino acids. V lost 1 base to trimming and J lost 3 bases, with 11 bases between them. Germline V gene sequence: CDR1 SGHNT, CDR2 YYREEE (reference sequence). CDR3 protein: CASSLSGAVYEQYF. In DNA, the CDR3 is TGTGCCAGCAGCTTGTCCGGAGCCGTCTACGAGCAGTACTTC.